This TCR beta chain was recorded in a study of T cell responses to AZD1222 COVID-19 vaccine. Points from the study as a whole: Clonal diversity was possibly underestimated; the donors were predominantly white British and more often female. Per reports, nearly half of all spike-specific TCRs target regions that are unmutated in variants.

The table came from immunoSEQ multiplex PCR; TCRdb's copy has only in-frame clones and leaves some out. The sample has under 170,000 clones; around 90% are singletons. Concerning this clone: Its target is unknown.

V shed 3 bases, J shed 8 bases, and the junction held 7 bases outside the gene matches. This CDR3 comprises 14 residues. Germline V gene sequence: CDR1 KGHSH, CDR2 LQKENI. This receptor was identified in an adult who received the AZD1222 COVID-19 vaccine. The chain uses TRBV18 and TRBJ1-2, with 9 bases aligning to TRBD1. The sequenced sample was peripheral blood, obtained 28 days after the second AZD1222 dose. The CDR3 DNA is TGTGCCAGCTCACCGGGACAGGGAATGGACGGCTACACCTTC. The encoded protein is CASSPGQGMDGYTF. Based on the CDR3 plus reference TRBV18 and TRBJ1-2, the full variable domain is NAGVMQNPRHLVRRRGQEARLRCSPMKGHSHVYWYRQLPEEGLKFMVYLQKENIIDESGMPKERFSAEFPKEGPSILRIQQVVRGDSAAYFCASSPGQGMDGYTFGSGTRLTVV.